A single sample gave rise to the 25 T cell receptor beta chains below, sequenced in a study of cytomegalovirus exposure and HLA in healthy donors (dated 2017 in TCRdb). The library was built by means of the immunoSEQ multiplex PCR assay. Sourced from immuneACCESS, this table was stored by TCRdb with only in-frame sequences that have V and J called. A share of the clones is absent; for the studies checked, an unresolved V gene accounts for under half, and the remainder has no known explanation. This sample lists more than 90,000 clones; more than 75% were detected once. Under 5% of the sample is taken by the ten largest. What was sequenced was PBMCs. The receptors were gathered from a man between 18 and 29 years old in good health and CMV-seronegative.

V gene TRBV5-1 combines with J gene TRBJ2-3; D possibly corresponds to TRBD2 (5 bases). The CDR3 runs 13 residues. Germline CDR1 is SGHRS and CDR2 is YFSETQ. With 0 bases removed from V and 5 bases from J, the gap between germline ends came to 7 bases. CDR3 sequence (DNA): TGCGCCAGCAGCTTGGCCGGGGTAGATACGCAGTATTTT. This translates into CASSLAGVDTQYF.

This clone was counted a single time. This chain links TRBV13 with TRBJ2-7, with TRBD1 as a possible D gene (6 bases). The germline V gene encodes CDR1 PRHDT and CDR2 FYEKMQ (reference sequence). V lost 5 bases and J lost 2, with 16 bases in between. The CDR3 is made up of 15 amino acids. CDR3 in amino acids: CASSLEGERPYEQYF. In nucleotides, the CDR3 is TGTGCCAGCAGCCTCGAGGGGGAAAGACCCTACGAGCAGTACTTC.

J is TRBJ2-5 and V is TRBV14, with a weak D call TRBD2 (5 bases). The CDR3 contains 14 residues. The V gene lost 1 base and the J gene lost 5 bases, with 11 bases spanning the gap. Germline CDR1 and CDR2: SGHDN and FVKESK. In DNA form, the CDR3 reads TGTGCCAGCAGCCAAGGGGCTAGCTGGGAGACCCAGTACTTC. As protein: CASSQGASWETQYF.

V is TRBV7-9 and J is TRBJ1-2; tentatively, D is TRBD1 (5 bases). The V end was cut by 5 bases, the J end by 10 bases, with 20 bases between. The germline gives CDR1 SEHNR, CDR2 FQNEAQ (reference sequence). The CDR3 is made up of 14 amino acids. The CDR3 protein is CASSPQRPGWDYTF. CDR3 in DNA: TGTGCCAGCAGCCCCCAAAGGCCAGGGTGGGACTACACCTTC.

This clone was observed a single time. This chain uses TRBV18 with TRBJ2-7; TRBD1 agrees at 7 bases. The germline V gene has CDR1 KGHSH and CDR2 LQKENI. This CDR3 is 14 amino acids long. Trimming cost V 6 bases and J 2 bases; bases outside gene matches: 7. CDR3 in DNA: TGTGCCAGCTCCCTCAGGGGACAGCCCTACGAGCAGTACTTC. It is translated as CASSLRGQPYEQYF.

The gene calls are TRBV11-2 and TRBJ2-5, with no clear D. V lost 3 bases and J lost 2, with 7 bases in between. The germline V gene has CDR1 SGHAT and CDR2 FQNNGV. The CDR3 runs to 13 residues. CDR3 coding DNA: TGTGCCAGCAGCTTGGGCAGTCAAGAGACCCAGTACTTC. It codes for CASSLGSQETQYF.

The chain links TRBV7-2 to TRBJ2-3; maybe TRBD1 (6 bases). Germline-derived CDR1 and CDR2 are SGHTA and FQGNSA. The CDR3 totals 13 residues. V lost 6 bases to trimming and J lost 0 bases, with 7 bases between them. In nucleotides, the CDR3 is TGTGCCAGCAGGGGGGCGAGCACAGATACGCAGTATTTT. This translates into CASRGASTDTQYF.

The chain couples TRBV2 to TRBJ1-5, with D unclear. Germline assignment: CDR1 SNHLY and CDR2 FYNNEI. The CDR3 is 13 residues long. V lost 6 bases and J 0 bases, leaving 6 bases between the germline ends. The DNA for the CDR3 is TGTGCCAGCAGATTTTATAGCAATCAGCCCCAGCATTTT. The encoded protein is CASRFYSNQPQHF.

The gene calls are TRBV29-1 and TRBJ2-3; TRBD1 matches 8 bases. The J segment lost 6 bases and the V segment lost 2 bases, leaving 7 bases of the junction unmatched. Germline lookup yields CDR1 SQVTM and CDR2 ANQGSEA. The CDR3 covers 14 residues. In DNA, the CDR3 is TGCAGCGTTGAACCCGGCAGGGGGCCGGATACGCAGTATTTT. This translates into CSVEPGRGPDTQYF.

This clone showed up just a few times. The chain combines TRBV30 with TRBJ1-5, with 10 positions matching TRBD1. Germline CDR1 GTSNPN, CDR2 SVGIG (reference sequence). V lost 5 bases, J lost 9 bases, and 4 bases stayed unmatched. This CDR3 is built from 12 residues. The CDR3 sequence is CAWGTGAVPQHF. The CDR3 DNA reads TGTGCCTGGGGGACAGGGGCCGTGCCCCAGCATTTT.

This clone has just a few counts. In nucleotides, the CDR3 is TGTGCCAGCAGTTTCAGCGGGGGGTTTGACACCGGGGAGCTGTTTTTT. Translated, it gives CASSFSGGFDTGELFF. The chain carries TRBV11-2 and TRBJ2-2, with 9 positions matching TRBD2. The CDR3 extends over 16 amino acids. V was clipped by 6 bases and J by 3 bases; unmatched bases: 8. The germline gives CDR1 SGHAT, CDR2 FQNNGV.

The rearrangement joins TRBV4-2 to TRBJ1-6; D might be TRBD1 (5 bases). Germline CDR1 LGHNA, CDR2 YNFKEQ. The CDR3 covers 15 residues. V was cut by 0 bases and J by 7 bases, with 10 bases left in between. The CDR3 DNA reads as TGTGCCAGCAGCCAAGACCGGGGGGGGAATTCACCCCTCCACTTT. Its translation is CASSQDRGGNSPLHF.

The chain carries TRBV11-2 and TRBJ1-4; TRBD1 agrees at 9 bases. CDR1 and CDR2 (germline): SGHAT, FQNNGV. Trimming took 4 bases from V and 8 from J; bases not matched to a gene: 8. The CDR3 consists of 15 residues. The DNA for the CDR3 is TGTGCCAGCAGCTCACGGGGACAGGGCTGGGAAAAACTGTTTTTT. Translating it yields CASSSRGQGWEKLFF.

The V gene is TRBV5-1, the J gene TRBJ2-1, with 12 bases fitting TRBD2. The CDR3 runs to 17 residues. Germline CDR1 reads SGHRS; CDR2 reads YFSETQ. V dropped 4 bases and J dropped 8; count of bases not matched to a gene: 13. The CDR3 nucleotides are TGCGCCAGCAGCCATAGACTAGCGGGAGAGGAGGGGGATGAGCAGTTCTTC. Its translation is CASSHRLAGEEGDEQFF.

The chain links TRBV5-6 to TRBJ1-2, with D unclear. Per germline, CDR1 SGHDT and CDR2 YYEEEE. This CDR3 contains 13 residues. V was cut by 0 bases and J by 2 bases, with 5 bases left in between. CDR3 in amino acids: CASSLVENYGYTF. The CDR3 nucleotides are TGTGCCAGCAGCTTGGTAGAGAACTATGGCTACACCTTC. Using reference TRBV5-6 and TRBJ1-2 for the parts outside the CDR3, the full variable domain is DAGVTQSPTHLIKTRGQQVTLRCSPKSGHDTVSWYQQALGQGPQFIFQYYEEEERQRGNFPDRFSGHQFPNYSSELNVNALLLGDSALYLCASSLVENYGYTFGSGTRLTVV.

The genes are TRBV6-1 and TRBJ1-1; a possible D gene is TRBD1 (5 bases). The V end was cut by 3 bases, the J end by 10 bases, with 12 bases between. The CDR3 spans 12 residues. Germline V gene sequence: CDR1 MNHNS, CDR2 SASEGT. The CDR3 here is CASSDIFRVAFF. The CDR3 bases are TGTGCCAGCAGTGATATCTTCAGGGTAGCTTTCTTT.

DNA of the CDR3: TGTGCCAGCAGTACAAGTCAGGGTGTCGAAGGGGAAAAACTGTTTTTT. Translated, it gives CASSTSQGVEGEKLFF. This chain connects TRBV25-1 to TRBJ1-4; D may be TRBD1 (5 bases). CDR3 length equals 16 residues. Germline loops: CDR1 MGHDK, CDR2 SYGVNS. Trimming took 5 bases from V and 8 from J, leaving 21 bases between them.

J is TRBJ2-7 and V is TRBV5-4, with 7 bases aligning to TRBD1. J was trimmed by 2 bases and V by 4 bases; bases with no gene match: 6. The CDR3 loop spans 14 amino acids. The germline gives CDR1 SGHNT, CDR2 YYREEE (reference sequence). Here the CDR3 reads CASSRDRDPYEQYF. In DNA form, the CDR3 reads TGTGCCAGCAGCCGGGACAGAGACCCCTACGAGCAGTACTTC.

This clone was seen only once. The chain recombines TRBV30 with TRBJ2-7; 7 nucleotides align to TRBD2. The CDR3 runs 15 residues. Looked up from germline, CDR1 is GTSNPN and CDR2 is SVGIG (reference sequence). V lost 0 bases and J lost 3; bases outside the gene matches: 8. The CDR3 here is CAWSVEGLGLYEQYF. CDR3 DNA sequence: TGTGCCTGGAGTGTAGAAGGACTAGGGCTCTACGAGCAGTACTTC.

V gene TRBV12-5 combines with J gene TRBJ2-7; 10 positions match TRBD1. V shed 6 bases and J 2 bases; nucleotides not matched to a gene: 10. CDR3 length: 16 residues. CDR1 is LGHNT, CDR2 FRNRAP, per germline. CDR3 nucleotides: TGTGCTAGTGGACAAGGGACAGGGGCGAAAACCTACGAGCAGTACTTC. Its protein product is CASGQGTGAKTYEQYF. Complete variable domain (other parts from reference TRBV12-5 and TRBJ2-7): DARVTQTPRHKVTEMGQEVTMRCQPILGHNTVFWYRQTMMQGLELLAYFRNRAPLDDSGMPKDRFSAEMPDATLATLKIQPSEPRDSAVYFCASGQGTGAKTYEQYFGPGTRLTVT.

The J gene is TRBJ2-6, the V gene TRBV6-6, with D maybe TRBD2 (7 bases). CDR1 is MNHNY, CDR2 SVGAGI, per germline (reference sequence). The CDR3 has 16 amino acids. Trimming took 8 bases from V and 0 from J, leaving 14 bases between them. CDR3 sequence: CASLGGATSGANVLTF. As DNA, the CDR3 is TGTGCCAGCCTGGGGGGGGCCACCTCTGGGGCCAACGTCCTGACTTTC.

This sequence joins TRBV11-2 and TRBJ1-4; D is possibly TRBD1 (5 bases). V was shortened by 9 bases and J by 8 bases, with 13 bases between the two germline ends. Germline CDR1 and CDR2: SGHAT and FQNNGV. The CDR3 consists of 12 residues. CDR3 loop: CASSRAGEKLFF. DNA for the CDR3: TGTGCCAGTAGCAGGGCGGGGGAAAAACTGTTTTTT.

V gene TRBV7-2 combines with J gene TRBJ1-2, with D possibly matching TRBD1 (5 bases). V was shortened by 5 bases and J by 5 bases, with 18 bases between the two germline ends. The length of the CDR3 is 15 residues. CDR1 is SGHTA, CDR2 FQGNSA, per germline. CDR3 bases: TGTGCCAGCAGCCCGCGGTCCAGGGAATCTTATGGCTACACCTTC. It encodes CASSPRSRESYGYTF.

The rearrangement links TRBV19 to TRBJ2-1; TRBD1 aligns across 11 bases. CDR1 and CDR2 from the germline V gene are LNHDA and SQIVND (reference sequence). CDR3 length equals 14 residues. The ends lost 5 bases at V and 6 bases at J; junction bases unmatched: 3. CDR3 in amino acids: CASSGQGAPNEQFF. The CDR3 nucleotides are TGTGCCAGTAGTGGACAGGGGGCCCCCAATGAGCAGTTCTTC.

This chain joins TRBV5-1 and TRBJ1-4; D not resolved. V was trimmed by 0 bases and J by 7 bases, leaving 13 bases between them. The CDR3 covers 15 residues. CDR1 SGHRS and CDR2 YFSETQ come from the germline V gene. This CDR3 reads CASSLAGSSGEKLFF. The DNA of the CDR3 is TGCGCCAGCAGCTTGGCTGGGTCGAGCGGTGAAAAACTGTTTTTT.